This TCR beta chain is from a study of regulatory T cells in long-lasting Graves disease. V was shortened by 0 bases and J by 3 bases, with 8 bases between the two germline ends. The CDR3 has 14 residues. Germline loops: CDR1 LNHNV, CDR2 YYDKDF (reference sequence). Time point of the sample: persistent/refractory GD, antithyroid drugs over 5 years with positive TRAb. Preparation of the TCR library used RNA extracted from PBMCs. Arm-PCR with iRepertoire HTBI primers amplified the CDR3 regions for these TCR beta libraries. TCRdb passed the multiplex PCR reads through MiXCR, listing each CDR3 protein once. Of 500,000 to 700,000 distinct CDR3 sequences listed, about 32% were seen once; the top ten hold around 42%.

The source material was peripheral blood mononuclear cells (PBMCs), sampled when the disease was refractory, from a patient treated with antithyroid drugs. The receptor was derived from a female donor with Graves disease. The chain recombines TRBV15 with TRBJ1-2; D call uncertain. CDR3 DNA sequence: TGTGCCACCAGCAGAGATTTGGCAGACTATGGCTACACCTTC. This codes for CATSRDLADYGYTF.